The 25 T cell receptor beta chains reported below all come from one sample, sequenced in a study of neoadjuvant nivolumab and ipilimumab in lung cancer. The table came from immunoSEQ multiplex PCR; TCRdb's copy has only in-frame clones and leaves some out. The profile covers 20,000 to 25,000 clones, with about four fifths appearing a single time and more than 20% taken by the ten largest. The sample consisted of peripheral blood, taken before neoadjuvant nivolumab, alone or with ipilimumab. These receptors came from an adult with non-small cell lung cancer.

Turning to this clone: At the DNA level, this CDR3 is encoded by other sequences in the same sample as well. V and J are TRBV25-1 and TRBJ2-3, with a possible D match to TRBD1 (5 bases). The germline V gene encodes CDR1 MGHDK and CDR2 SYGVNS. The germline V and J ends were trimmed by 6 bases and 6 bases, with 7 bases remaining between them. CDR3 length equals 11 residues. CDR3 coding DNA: TGTGCCAGCAGGGGGCAGGATACGCAGTATTTT. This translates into CASRGQDTQYF.

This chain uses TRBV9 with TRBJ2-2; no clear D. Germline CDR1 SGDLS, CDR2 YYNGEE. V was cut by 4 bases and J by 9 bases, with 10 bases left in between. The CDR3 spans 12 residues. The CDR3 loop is CASSPSPRELFF. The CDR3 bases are TGTGCCAGCAGCCCCTCCCCCCGGGAGCTGTTTTTT. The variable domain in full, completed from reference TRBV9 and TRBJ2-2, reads DSGVTQTPKHLITATGQRVTLRCSPRSGDLSVYWYQQSLDQGLQFLIQYYNGEERAKGNILERFSAQQFPDLHSELNLSSLELGDSALYFCASSPSPRELFFGEGSRLTVL.

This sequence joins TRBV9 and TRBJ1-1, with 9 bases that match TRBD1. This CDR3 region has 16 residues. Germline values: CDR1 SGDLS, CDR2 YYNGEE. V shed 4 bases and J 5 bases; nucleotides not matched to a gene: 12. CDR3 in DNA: TGTGCCAGCAGCCCTATTCCGGGACAGGGTATAACTGAAGCTTTCTTT. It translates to CASSPIPGQGITEAFF.

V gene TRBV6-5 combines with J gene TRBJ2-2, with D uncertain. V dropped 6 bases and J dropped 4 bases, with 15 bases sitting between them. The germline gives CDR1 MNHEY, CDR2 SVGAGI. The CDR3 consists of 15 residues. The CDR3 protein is CASRQGHAGTGELFF. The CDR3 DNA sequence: TGTGCCAGCAGGCAAGGGCATGCCGGCACCGGGGAGCTGTTTTTT.

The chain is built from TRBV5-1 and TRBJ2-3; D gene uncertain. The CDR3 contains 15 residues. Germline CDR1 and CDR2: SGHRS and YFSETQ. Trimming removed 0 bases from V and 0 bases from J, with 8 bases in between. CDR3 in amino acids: CASSLAVGSTDTQYF. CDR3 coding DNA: TGCGCCAGCAGCTTGGCGGTGGGTAGCACAGATACGCAGTATTTT.

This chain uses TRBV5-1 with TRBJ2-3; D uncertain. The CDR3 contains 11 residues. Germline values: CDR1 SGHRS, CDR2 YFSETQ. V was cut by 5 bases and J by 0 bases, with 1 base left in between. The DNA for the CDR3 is TGCGCCAGCAGAAGCACAGATACGCAGTATTTT. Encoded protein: CASRSTDTQYF.

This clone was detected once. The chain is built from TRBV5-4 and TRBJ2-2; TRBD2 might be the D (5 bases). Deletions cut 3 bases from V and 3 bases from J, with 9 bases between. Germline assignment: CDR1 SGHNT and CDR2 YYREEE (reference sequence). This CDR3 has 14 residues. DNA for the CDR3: TGTGCCAGCAGCTACGCGGGTTACACCGGGGAGCTGTTTTTT. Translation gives CASSYAGYTGELFF.

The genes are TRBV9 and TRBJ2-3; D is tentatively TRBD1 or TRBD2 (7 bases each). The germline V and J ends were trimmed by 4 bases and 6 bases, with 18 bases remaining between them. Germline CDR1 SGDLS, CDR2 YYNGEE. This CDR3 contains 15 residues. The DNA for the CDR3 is TGTGCCAGCAGCCTAGCGGCCCTAGGGGGCGATACGCAGTATTTT. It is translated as CASSLAALGGDTQYF.

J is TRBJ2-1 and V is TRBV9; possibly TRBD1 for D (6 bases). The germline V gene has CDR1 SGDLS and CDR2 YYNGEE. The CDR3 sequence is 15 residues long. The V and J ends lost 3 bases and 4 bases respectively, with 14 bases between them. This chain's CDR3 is CASSAPDSLYNEQFF. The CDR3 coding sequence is TGTGCCAGCAGCGCCCCGGACAGCTTATACAATGAGCAGTTCTTC.

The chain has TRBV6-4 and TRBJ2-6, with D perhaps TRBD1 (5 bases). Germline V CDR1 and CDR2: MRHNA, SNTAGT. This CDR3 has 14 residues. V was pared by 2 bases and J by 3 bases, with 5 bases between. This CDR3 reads CASSDRGGANVLTF. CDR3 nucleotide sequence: TGTGCCAGCAGTGACAGGGGTGGGGCCAACGTCCTGACTTTC.

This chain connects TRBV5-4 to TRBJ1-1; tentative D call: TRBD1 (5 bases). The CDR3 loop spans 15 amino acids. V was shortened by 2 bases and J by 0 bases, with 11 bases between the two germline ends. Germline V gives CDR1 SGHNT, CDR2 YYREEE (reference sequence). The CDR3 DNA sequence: TGTGCCAGCAGCTTAAAAGCAGGGCTGAACACTGAAGCTTTCTTT. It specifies CASSLKAGLNTEAFF.

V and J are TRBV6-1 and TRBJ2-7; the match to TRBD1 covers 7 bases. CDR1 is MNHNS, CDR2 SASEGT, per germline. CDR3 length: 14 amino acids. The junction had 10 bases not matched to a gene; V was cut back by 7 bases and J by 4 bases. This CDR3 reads CASTTLTGTYEQYF. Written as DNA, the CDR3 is TGTGCCAGCACAACCTTGACAGGGACGTACGAGCAGTACTTC.

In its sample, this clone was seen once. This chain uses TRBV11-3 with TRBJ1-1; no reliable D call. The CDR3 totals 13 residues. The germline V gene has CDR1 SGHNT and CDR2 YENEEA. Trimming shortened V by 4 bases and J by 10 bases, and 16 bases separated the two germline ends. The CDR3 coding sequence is TGTGCCAGCAGCTGGACCCAAAACGTACGAGCTTTCTTT. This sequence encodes CASSWTQNVRAFF.

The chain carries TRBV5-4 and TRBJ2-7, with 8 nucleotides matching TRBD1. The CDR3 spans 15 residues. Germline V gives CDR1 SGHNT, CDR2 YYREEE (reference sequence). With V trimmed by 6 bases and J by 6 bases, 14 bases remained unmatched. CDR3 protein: CASKVGGTGSREQYF. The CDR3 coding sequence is TGTGCCAGCAAGGTGGGCGGGACAGGTTCTCGCGAGCAGTACTTC.

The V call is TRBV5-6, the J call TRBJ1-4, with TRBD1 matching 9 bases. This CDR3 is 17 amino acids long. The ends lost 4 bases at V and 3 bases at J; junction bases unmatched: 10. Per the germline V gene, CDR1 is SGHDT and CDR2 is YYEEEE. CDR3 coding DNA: TGTGCCAGCAGCCGTGGGACAGGGAGGTCCGCTAATGAAAAACTGTTTTTT. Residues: CASSRGTGRSANEKLFF.

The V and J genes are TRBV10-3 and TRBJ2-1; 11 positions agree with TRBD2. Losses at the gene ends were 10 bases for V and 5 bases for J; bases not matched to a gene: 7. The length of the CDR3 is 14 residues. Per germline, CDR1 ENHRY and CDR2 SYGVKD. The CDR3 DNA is TGTGCCACCAAACCGGGACTAGCGGACAATGAGCAGTTCTTC. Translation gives CATKPGLADNEQFF.

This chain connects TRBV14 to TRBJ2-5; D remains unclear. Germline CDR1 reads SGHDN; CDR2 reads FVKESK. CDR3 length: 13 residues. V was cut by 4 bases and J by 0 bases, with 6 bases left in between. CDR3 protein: CASSPLYQETQYF. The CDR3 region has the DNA TGTGCCAGCAGCCCTTTGTACCAAGAGACCCAGTACTTC.

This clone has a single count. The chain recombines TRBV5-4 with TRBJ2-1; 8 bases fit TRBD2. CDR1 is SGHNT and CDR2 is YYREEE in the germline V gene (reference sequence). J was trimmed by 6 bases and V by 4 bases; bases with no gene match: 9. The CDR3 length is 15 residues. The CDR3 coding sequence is TGTGCCAGCAGCGCTGCGGCTAGCGGGCGCAATGAGCAGTTCTTC. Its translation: CASSAAASGRNEQFF.

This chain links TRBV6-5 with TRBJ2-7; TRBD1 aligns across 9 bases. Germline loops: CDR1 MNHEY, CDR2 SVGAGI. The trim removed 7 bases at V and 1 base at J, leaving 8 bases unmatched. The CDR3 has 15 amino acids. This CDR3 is CASTPDRGGSYEQYF. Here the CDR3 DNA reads TGTGCCAGCACTCCAGACAGGGGGGGGTCCTACGAGCAGTACTTC.

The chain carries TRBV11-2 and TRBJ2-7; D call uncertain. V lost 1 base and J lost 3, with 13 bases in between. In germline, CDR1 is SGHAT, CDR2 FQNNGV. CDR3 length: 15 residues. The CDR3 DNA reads TGTGCCAGCAGCTTAGGTGGGATGGCCTACTACGAGCAGTACTTC. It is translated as CASSLGGMAYYEQYF.

The CDR3 protein is CASSLGGQGERPGANVLTF. The CDR3 coding sequence is TGTGCCAGCAGCTTGGGGGGCCAAGGGGAGAGGCCTGGGGCCAACGTCCTGACTTTC. The chain is built from TRBV7-9 and TRBJ2-6; D is possibly TRBD1 or TRBD2 (6 bases each). Germline-derived CDR1 and CDR2 are SEHNR and FQNEAQ (reference sequence). V lost 3 bases, J lost 2 bases, and 20 bases lay in between. There are 19 residues in the CDR3.

The CDR3 loop reads CASSFSRNTEAFF. The CDR3 nucleotides read TGTGCCAGCAGCTTCTCCAGGAACACTGAAGCTTTCTTT. The J gene is TRBJ1-1, the V gene TRBV11-3, with D unresolved. Trimming pared 3 bases from V and 1 base from J, leaving 6 bases between. The germline V gene has CDR1 SGHNT and CDR2 YENEEA. The CDR3 spans 13 residues.

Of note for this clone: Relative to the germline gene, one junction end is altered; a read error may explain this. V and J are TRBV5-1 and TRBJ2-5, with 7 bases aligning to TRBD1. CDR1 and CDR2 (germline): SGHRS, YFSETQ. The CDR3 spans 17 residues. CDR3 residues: CASRLGLGGSEGETQYF. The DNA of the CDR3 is TGCGCCAGCAGATTGGGGTTAGGGGGCTCTGAGGGAGAGACCCAGTACTTC. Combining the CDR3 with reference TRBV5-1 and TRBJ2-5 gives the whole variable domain KAGVTQTPRYLIKTRGQQVTLSCSPISGHRSVSWYQQTPGQGLQFLFEYFSETQRNKGNFPGRFSGRQFSNSRSEMNVSTLELGDSALYLCASRLGLGGSEGETQYFGPGTRLLVL.

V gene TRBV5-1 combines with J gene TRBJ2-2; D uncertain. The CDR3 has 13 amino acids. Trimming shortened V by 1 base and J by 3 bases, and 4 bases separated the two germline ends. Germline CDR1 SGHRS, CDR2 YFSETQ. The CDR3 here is CASSLLDTGELFF. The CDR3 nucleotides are TGCGCCAGCAGCTTGTTGGACACCGGGGAGCTGTTTTTT.

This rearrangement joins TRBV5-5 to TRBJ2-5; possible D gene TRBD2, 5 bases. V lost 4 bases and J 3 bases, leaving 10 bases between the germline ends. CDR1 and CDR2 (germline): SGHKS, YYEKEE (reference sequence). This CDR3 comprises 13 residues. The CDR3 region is CASSLALKETQYF. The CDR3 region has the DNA TGTGCCAGCAGCCTAGCCCTTAAAGAGACCCAGTACTTC.